Below, 2 T cell receptor beta chains from the same sample are listed, as sequenced in a study of T-cell memory formation after mild COVID-19. TCRdb analysed the 5' RACE reads with MiXCR anew, one entry per CDR3 protein. This table has hundreds of thousands of distinct CDR3 sequences, around 28% appearing once. The sequenced material came from PBMCs or a T cell subset sorted from them (not recorded which). These receptors were collected from an adult woman who had mild COVID-19 (a few samples of this study predate the infection). Cell type and time point are not known.

This clonotype was seen only a few times. This chain uses TRBV9 with TRBJ2-3; 8 positions match TRBD2. The germline CDR1 and CDR2 sequences are SGDLS and YYNGEE. Germline trimming cut 5 bases from V and 8 bases from J; bases unmatched to any gene: 1. This CDR3 comprises 11 residues. This CDR3 is CASSAGGTQYF. For the CDR3, the DNA is TGTGCCAGCAGTGCGGGGGGTACGCAGTATTTT.

The chain carries TRBV5-6 and TRBJ1-1; D not resolved. The germline V gene encodes CDR1 SGHDT and CDR2 YYEEEE. The CDR3 has 13 amino acids. The V end lost 5 bases, the J end lost 3 bases, and 11 bases lay between the germline ends. This chain's CDR3 is CASRPGAHTEAFF. CDR3 sequence (DNA): TGTGCCAGCAGGCCAGGAGCGCACACTGAAGCTTTCTTT.